Following are 30 T cell receptor beta chains from one sample sequenced in a study of blood T cell repertoires in COVID-19. Here immunoSEQ multiplex PCR was the method, and the copy in TCRdb shows in-frame clones only, minus some. The sample gives 250,000 or so clones, roughly 83% of which show up once; 2% to 2.5% is in the top ten. The specimen sequenced was PBMCs or T cells enriched from blood (not recorded which). The source is a woman between 50 and 59 years old who had recovered from COVID-19.

The V gene is TRBV6-2 or TRBV6-3, the J gene TRBJ2-3, with 10 bases that match TRBD1. Per germline, CDR1 MNHEY and CDR2 SVGEGT. This CDR3 comprises 14 residues. Unmatched junction bases numbered 3, after V lost 5 bases and J lost 4 bases. The CDR3, as DNA: TGTGCCAGCAGTACTGGGACAGGGGCAGATACGCAGTATTTT. Amino acid sequence: CASSTGTGADTQYF.

This chain connects TRBV28 to TRBJ1-2; TRBD1 agrees at 10 bases. Germline V gene lookup returns CDR1 MDHEN and CDR2 SYDVKM. Losses at the gene ends were 5 bases for V and 5 bases for J; bases not matched to a gene: 8. The CDR3 runs 15 residues. The CDR3 bases are TGTGCCAGCAGTCGAAGACAGGGGGCTGTGTATGGCTACACCTTC. Protein sequence: CASSRRQGAVYGYTF.

The CDR3 protein is CASMEGTDRGSITDTQYF. The CDR3 coding sequence is TGTGCCAGCATGGAGGGGACGGACAGGGGAAGCATCACAGATACGCAGTATTTT. This rearrangement joins TRBV27 to TRBJ2-3; 9 bases align to TRBD1. CDR3 size: 18 residues. CDR1 is MNHEY, CDR2 SMNVEV, per germline (reference sequence). The V segment lost 7 bases and the J segment 2 bases; nucleotides outside the gene matches: 16.

The chain carries TRBV28 and TRBJ2-7; 7 nucleotides align to TRBD1. V dropped 6 bases and J dropped 8; count of bases not matched to a gene: 7. There are 12 residues in the CDR3. Germline assignment: CDR1 MDHEN and CDR2 SYDVKM. This CDR3 reads CASRGQPGKQYF. CDR3 sequence (DNA): TGTGCCAGCAGGGGACAGCCCGGCAAGCAGTACTTC. Together with reference TRBV28 and TRBJ2-7, the CDR3 gives the full variable domain: DVKVTQSSRYLVKRTGEKVFLECVQDMDHENMFWYRQDPGLGLRLIYFSYDVKMKEKGDIPEGYSVSREKKERFSLILESASTNQTSMYLCASRGQPGKQYFGPGTRLTVT.

A few counts support this clone. The J gene is TRBJ1-3, the V gene TRBV5-1; 8 bases line up with TRBD1. The germline V gene encodes CDR1 SGHRS and CDR2 YFSETQ. The CDR3 runs to 16 residues. With 3 bases clipped from V and 4 bases from J, the junction kept 9 bases outside the gene matches. The CDR3 loop is CASSYTGGIRGNTIYF. The CDR3 DNA reads as TGCGCCAGCAGCTACACAGGGGGAATACGCGGAAACACCATATATTTT.

The chain recombines TRBV4-3 with TRBJ2-3, with 7 nucleotides matching TRBD2. CDR3 length equals 17 residues. The germline gives CDR1 LGHNA, CDR2 YSLEER. V trimming: 0 bases; J trimming: 3 bases; junction bases outside the gene matches: 9. CDR3 sequence reads: CASSQEGPSGLTDTQYF. In DNA form, the CDR3 reads TGCGCCAGCAGCCAAGAGGGTCCTAGCGGACTGACAGATACGCAGTATTTT.

V gene TRBV11-3 combines with J gene TRBJ2-7; 8 positions match TRBD2. With V trimmed by 0 bases and J by 3 bases, 10 bases remained unmatched. The CDR3 length is 17 residues. CDR1 SGHNT and CDR2 YENEEA come from the germline V gene. The CDR3: CASSLDQTRGVLYEQYF. CDR3 coding DNA: TGTGCCAGCAGCTTAGATCAAACGCGGGGGGTACTCTACGAGCAGTACTTC.

The CDR3 nucleotides read TGTGCCAGCAGCTTAACGGGCGGGAGGTGGGATACGCAGTATTTT. Encoded protein: CASSLTGGRWDTQYF. The chain uses TRBV7-3 and TRBJ2-3; the match to TRBD2 covers 8 bases. CDR3 length: 15 residues. Germline lookup yields CDR1 SGHTA and CDR2 FQGTGA. V dropped 0 bases and J dropped 6; count of bases not matched to a gene: 5. Complete variable domain (other parts from reference TRBV7-3 and TRBJ2-3): GAGVSQTPSNKVTEKGKYVELRCDPISGHTALYWYRQSLGQGPEFLIYFQGTGAADDSGLPNDRFFAVRPEGSVSTLKIQRTERGDSAVYLCASSLTGGRWDTQYFGPGTRLTVL.

J is TRBJ1-2 and V is TRBV9; D is possibly TRBD1 (5 bases). This CDR3 spans 16 amino acids. The ends were cut back, 0 bases at V and 4 bases at J, with 16 bases in the middle. CDR1 is SGDLS and CDR2 is YYNGEE in the germline V gene. The chain's CDR3 is CASSVVPSTGPYGYTF. The CDR3 DNA is TGTGCCAGCAGCGTAGTCCCCTCTACAGGTCCCTATGGCTACACCTTC.

The gene calls are TRBV6-4 and TRBJ2-6, with a weak D call TRBD1 (6 bases). The CDR3 runs 16 residues. Trimming removed 5 bases at V and 4 bases at J, with 15 bases between. CDR1 and CDR2 (germline): MRHNA, SNTAGT. This CDR3 reads CASSPQGGAGANVLTF. The CDR3 DNA follows: TGTGCCAGCAGTCCACAAGGGGGTGCAGGGGCCAACGTCCTGACTTTC.

The chain combines TRBV5-1 with TRBJ2-3; TRBD2 agrees at 13 bases. This CDR3 comprises 16 residues. Germline V gives CDR1 SGHRS, CDR2 YFSETQ. V gave up 5 bases and J gave up 0 bases; unmatched junction bases: 3. CDR3 in amino acids: CASRWTSGSSTDTQYF. CDR3 in DNA: TGCGCCAGCAGATGGACTAGCGGGAGTAGCACAGATACGCAGTATTTT.

This clone was picked up a small number of times. V is TRBV5-1 and J is TRBJ2-2, with D possibly TRBD2 on 6 matching bases. Deletions cut 0 bases from V and 3 bases from J, with 9 bases between. CDR1 SGHRS and CDR2 YFSETQ come from the germline V gene. CDR3 length equals 15 residues. The DNA of the CDR3 is TGCGCCAGCAGCTTGGGGGAGGCTTACACCGGGGAGCTGTTTTTT. It translates to CASSLGEAYTGELFF.

The chain couples TRBV16 to TRBJ1-5; 7 bases line up with TRBD1. Trimming removed 3 bases from V and 6 bases from J; junction bases left unmatched: 8. This CDR3 is 15 amino acids long. Germline lookup yields CDR1 KGHSY and CDR2 FQNENV. CDR3 loop: CASSHLQGEGQPQHF. DNA for the CDR3: TGTGCCAGCAGCCACCTTCAGGGGGAAGGTCAGCCCCAGCATTTT.

This chain connects TRBV9 to TRBJ2-3; maybe TRBD2 (6 bases). Trimming removed 3 bases from V and 2 bases from J, with 10 bases in between. Looked up from germline, CDR1 is SGDLS and CDR2 is YYNGEE. The CDR3 has 14 residues. CDR3 region: CASSGGTPTDTQYF. In DNA, the CDR3 is TGTGCCAGCAGCGGCGGGACTCCCACAGATACGCAGTATTTT.

The chain uses TRBV7-6 and TRBJ1-3; possibly TRBD1 for D (5 bases). Deletions cut 5 bases from V and 1 base from J, with 15 bases between. CDR3 length equals 16 residues. Germline CDR1 and CDR2: SGHVS and FNYEAQ. CDR3 residues: CASSLRDSLSGNTIYF. The CDR3 DNA is TGTGCCAGCAGCCTCCGCGACAGTTTATCTGGAAACACCATATATTTT.

V usage is TRBV11-3 and J usage is TRBJ2-7; D uncertain. V lost 1 base to trimming and J lost 7 bases, with 8 bases between them. The CDR3 totals 12 residues. CDR1 and CDR2 from the germline V gene are SGHNT and YENEEA. The CDR3 is CASSLVAKEQYF. CDR3 DNA sequence: TGTGCCAGCAGCTTAGTTGCGAAAGAGCAGTACTTC.

This clone was counted once. The chain combines TRBV24-1 with TRBJ2-5, with 10 bases aligning to TRBD2. CDR1 and CDR2 (germline): KGHDR, SFDVKD. The ends lost 2 bases at V and 2 bases at J; junction bases unmatched: 10. The CDR3 sequence is 18 residues long. The CDR3 nucleotides are TGTGCCACCAGTGATTACAGCGGGAGGGGGCCCCTGCAAGAGACCCAGTACTTC. Translation gives CATSDYSGRGPLQETQYF.

The chain is built from TRBV7-2 and TRBJ1-1; weak D call: TRBD1 (6 bases). The CDR3 is 15 residues long. CDR1 and CDR2 (germline): SGHTA, FQGNSA. With 2 bases removed from V and 1 base from J, the gap between germline ends came to 11 bases. For the CDR3, the DNA is TGTGCCAGCAGCTTACAGGGGTATAGGAACACTGAAGCTTTCTTT. Translated, it gives CASSLQGYRNTEAFF.

The gene calls are TRBV3-1 (or the pseudogene TRBV3-2) and TRBJ1-6, with D unclear. The germline V gene has CDR1 LGHDT and CDR2 YNNKEL (reference sequence). CDR3 length equals 14 residues. The V gene lost 9 bases and the J gene lost 0 bases, with 9 bases spanning the gap. CDR3 sequence: CASSGSSYNSPLHF. As DNA, the CDR3 is TGTGCCAGTTCGGGGAGCTCCTATAATTCACCCCTCCACTTT.

This clone has more than one count but fewer than ten. V is TRBV12-3 or TRBV12-4 and J is TRBJ1-1; 7 bases align to TRBD1. The CDR3 totals 13 residues. J lost 7 bases, V lost 6 bases, and 8 bases had no gene match. The CDR3 protein is CASSPGPGGEAFF. CDR3 bases: TGTGCCAGCAGCCCGGGGCCAGGGGGTGAAGCTTTCTTT.

The gene calls are TRBV6-5 and TRBJ1-2; no firm D call. The CDR3 has 13 residues. Germline V lookup: CDR1 MNHEY, CDR2 SVGAGI. V was cut by 10 bases and J by 4 bases, with 16 bases left in between. For the CDR3, the DNA is TGTGCCACCACCCCAACGGGTTTCTATGGCTACACCTTC. The encoded protein is CATTPTGFYGYTF.

This sequence joins TRBV11-2 and TRBJ2-1; 7 nucleotides agree with TRBD1. This CDR3 is 14 amino acids long. J gave up 8 bases and V 2 bases, and 6 bases lay outside the gene matches. Germline CDR1 and CDR2: SGHAT and FQNNGV. CDR3 loop: CASSLRRGHDEQFF. The CDR3, as DNA: TGTGCCAGCAGCTTAAGAAGGGGGCACGATGAGCAGTTCTTC.

V is TRBV9 and J is TRBJ2-7, with D hard to call. The CDR3 covers 13 residues. Trimming removed 7 bases from V and 1 base from J, with 12 bases in between. Germline V gene data show CDR1 as SGDLS and CDR2 as YYNGEE. Written as DNA, the CDR3 is TGTGCCAGCTCCCGAGCCCCTTCCTACGAGCAGTACTTC. Its protein product is CASSRAPSYEQYF.

This rearrangement joins TRBV27 to TRBJ1-2; possibly TRBD1 for D (6 bases). This CDR3 has 11 amino acids. Trimming removed 11 bases from V and 4 bases from J, with 11 bases in between. Germline V gives CDR1 MNHEY, CDR2 SMNVEV (reference sequence). CDR3: CAVGGPYGYTF. The DNA for the CDR3 is TGTGCCGTAGGGGGTCCCTATGGCTACACCTTC.

The V call is TRBV2, the J call TRBJ2-1; TRBD2 agrees at 10 bases. The germline V gene has CDR1 SNHLY and CDR2 FYNNEI. The CDR3 consists of 16 residues. The V and J ends lost 10 bases and 2 bases, in that order; junction bases with no gene match: 11. The CDR3 reads CAITTPGLATYNEQFF. As DNA, the CDR3 is TGTGCCATCACCACCCCGGGACTAGCGACCTACAATGAGCAGTTCTTC.

The chain employs TRBV7-9 and TRBJ2-7, with D unclear. The CDR3 runs to 12 residues. Germline CDR1 is SEHNR and CDR2 is FQNEAQ (reference sequence). V was cut by 1 base and J by 5 bases, with 6 bases left in between. The CDR3 DNA is TGTGCCAGCAGCTTAGTTTTCGACGAGCAGTACTTC. Amino acid sequence: CASSLVFDEQYF.

This clone has a single count. V usage is TRBV6-4 and J usage is TRBJ2-1; 9 positions agree with TRBD2. Germline V gene data show CDR1 as MRHNA and CDR2 as SNTAGT. V dropped 2 bases and J dropped 9; count of bases not matched to a gene: 17. CDR3 size: 18 residues. DNA for the CDR3: TGTGCCAGCAGTGACACCTCAGCTAGCGGGAAAATTTTTAGTGAGCAGTTCTTC. It yields the protein CASSDTSASGKIFSEQFF.

CDR3 loop: CASRAGTNTYEQYF. DNA of the CDR3: TGTGCCAGCAGAGCCGGGACTAACACTTACGAGCAGTACTTC. The chain is built from TRBV2 and TRBJ2-7; 7 nucleotides agree with TRBD2. Germline CDR1 and CDR2: SNHLY and FYNNEI. The CDR3 has 14 residues. The junction had 9 bases not matched to a gene; V was cut back by 6 bases and J by 4 bases.

The chain's CDR3 is CASSRGLAYNEQFF. CDR3 DNA: TGTGCCAGCTCCCGGGGACTAGCTTACAATGAGCAGTTCTTC. The V gene is TRBV6-5, the J gene TRBJ2-1; 9 bases agree with TRBD2. Losses at the gene ends were 8 bases for V and 4 bases for J; bases not matched to a gene: 6. The CDR3 totals 14 residues. Germline CDR1 is MNHEY and CDR2 is SVGAGI.

V is TRBV12-5 and J is TRBJ2-5; 8 nucleotides agree with TRBD2. Germline assignment: CDR1 LGHNT and CDR2 FRNRAP. The CDR3 sequence is 17 residues long. J lost 3 bases, V lost 5 bases, and 14 bases had no gene match. CDR3 DNA sequence: TGTGCTAGTGGTCTTTCCACATTAGCGGGGTCGAAAGAGACCCAGTACTTC. Translated: CASGLSTLAGSKETQYF.